The 30 T cell receptor beta chains below all came from one sample that was sequenced in a study of blood T cell repertoires in COVID-19. Measured with immunoSEQ multiplex PCR; TCRdb has only the in-frame clones, and not every one. The sample carries approximately 360,000 clones, 89% recorded once. Sequences were obtained from peripheral blood. All receptors derive from a man aged 40-55 years with acute or convalescent COVID-19.

This clone is a singleton in its sample. V gene TRBV7-2 combines with J gene TRBJ2-7, with 8 bases fitting TRBD2. Trimming cost V 5 bases and J 2 bases; bases outside gene matches: 17. Germline CDR1 reads SGHTA; CDR2 reads FQGNSA. The CDR3 is 18 residues long. The CDR3: CASSLQSIRVAGTYEQYF. CDR3 coding DNA: TGTGCCAGCAGCCTCCAGTCTATTAGGGTAGCGGGAACCTACGAGCAGTACTTC.

This chain joins TRBV6-6 and TRBJ1-5; 8 bases fit TRBD1. V was pared by 4 bases and J by 6 bases, with 11 bases of the junction left unmatched. CDR1 is MNHNY and CDR2 is SVGAGI in the germline V gene (reference sequence). CDR3 length equals 16 residues. The CDR3, as DNA: TGTGCCAGCAGTTCCTTAACAGGGGGAATTGGTCAGCCCCAGCATTTT. Amino acids: CASSSLTGGIGQPQHF.

The rearrangement uses TRBV7-3 and TRBJ2-7; the match to TRBD2 covers 11 bases. The length of the CDR3 is 16 residues. In germline, CDR1 is SGHTA, CDR2 FQGTGA. The trim removed 1 base at V and 5 bases at J, leaving 7 bases unmatched. Here the CDR3 reads CASSLISGRDPNEQYF. Written as DNA, the CDR3 is TGTGCCAGCAGCTTAATTAGCGGGAGGGACCCCAACGAGCAGTACTTC.

The rearrangement links TRBV9 to TRBJ2-2; TRBD2 aligns across 9 bases. CDR3 size: 16 residues. With 3 bases clipped from V and 4 bases from J, the junction kept 7 bases outside the gene matches. Germline V gives CDR1 SGDLS, CDR2 YYNGEE. CDR3 in amino acids: CASSGFSGGGTGELFF. Written as DNA, the CDR3 is TGTGCCAGCAGCGGGTTTAGCGGGGGAGGCACCGGGGAGCTGTTTTTT.

The V gene is TRBV15, the J gene TRBJ1-2; TRBD1 agrees at 7 bases. CDR1 is LNHNV, CDR2 YYDKDF, per germline (reference sequence). This CDR3 is 14 amino acids long. Trimming cost V 0 bases and J 7 bases; bases outside gene matches: 5. The CDR3 reads CATSRDRQGAGYTF. DNA of the CDR3: TGTGCCACCAGCAGAGACAGACAGGGTGCTGGCTACACCTTC.

The gene calls are TRBV28 and TRBJ2-5; D perhaps matches TRBD1 (5 bases). The germline V gene encodes CDR1 MDHEN and CDR2 SYDVKM. The CDR3 covers 11 residues. V dropped 6 bases and J dropped 9 bases, with 11 bases sitting between them. This CDR3 reads CASSIKGSQYF. In DNA form, the CDR3 reads TGTGCCAGCAGCATTAAGGGGTCCCAGTACTTC.

This chain uses TRBV15 with TRBJ1-2; no firm D call. Germline V gene sequence: CDR1 LNHNV, CDR2 YYDKDF (reference sequence). The CDR3 is 15 residues long. The ends were cut back, 1 base at V and 3 bases at J, with 12 bases in the middle. For the CDR3, the DNA is TGTGCCACCAGCAGAGGGGCCGGGGATCACTATGGCTACACCTTC. Protein: CATSRGAGDHYGYTF.

CDR3 coding DNA: TGTGCCAGCAGTGAATATCGACAGATTCCCTACGAGCAGTACTTC. Amino acid sequence: CASSEYRQIPYEQYF. The chain links TRBV6-1 to TRBJ2-7; a weak D match, TRBD1 (5 bases). CDR1 is MNHNS and CDR2 is SASEGT in the germline V gene. The CDR3 is 15 residues long. With 2 bases removed from V and 2 bases from J, the gap between germline ends came to 13 bases.

The V gene is TRBV7-3, the J gene TRBJ2-7; perhaps TRBD1 as D (5 bases). V dropped 5 bases and J dropped 2 bases, with 22 bases sitting between them. CDR3 length: 17 amino acids. Per germline, CDR1 SGHTA and CDR2 FQGTGA. The CDR3 coding sequence is TGTGCCAGCAGCACCAAACGAACTTACAGGAGCCCCTACGAGCAGTACTTC. Protein: CASSTKRTYRSPYEQYF.

This chain uses TRBV6-2 or TRBV6-3 with TRBJ2-7; D is possibly TRBD2 (6 bases). The CDR3 runs to 14 residues. CDR1 and CDR2 (germline): MNHEY, SVGEGT. V lost 6 bases and J 4 bases, leaving 16 bases between the germline ends. This CDR3 is CASSRALGGYEQYF. CDR3 nucleotide sequence: TGTGCCAGCAGCCGCGCTTTGGGGGGATACGAGCAGTACTTC.

The V gene is TRBV9, the J gene TRBJ2-7; TRBD1 aligns across 8 bases. The V gene end was trimmed by 0 bases and the J gene end by 5 bases; junction bases not matched to a gene: 4. Germline CDR1 and CDR2: SGDLS and YYNGEE. This CDR3 is 14 amino acids long. The CDR3 spells CASSVEGQGDEQYF. CDR3 DNA sequence: TGTGCCAGCAGCGTAGAAGGACAGGGAGACGAGCAGTACTTC.

This chain joins TRBV6-5 and TRBJ2-5, with D possibly matching TRBD2 (6 bases). The CDR3 consists of 14 residues. Trimming left V 2 bases short and J 4 bases short, with 11 bases between. Germline V CDR1 and CDR2: MNHEY, SVGAGI. The CDR3 loop reads CASSYGRLGETQYF. The CDR3, as DNA: TGTGCCAGCAGTTACGGGAGGCTCGGAGAGACCCAGTACTTC.

This clone was seen more than once but under ten times. V gene TRBV10-3 combines with J gene TRBJ2-1; D may be TRBD2 (7 bases). The CDR3 runs 14 residues. Per germline, CDR1 ENHRY and CDR2 SYGVKD. V was pared by 3 bases and J by 5 bases, with 11 bases between. The DNA for the CDR3 is TGTGCCATCAGTGAAGCGGGACAAAACAATGAGCAGTTCTTC. Translation gives CAISEAGQNNEQFF.

The chain links TRBV24-1 to TRBJ2-3; TRBD2 might be the D (5 bases). The V gene lost 1 base and the J gene lost 2 bases, with 9 bases spanning the gap. The CDR3 spans 15 residues. Germline values: CDR1 KGHDR, CDR2 SFDVKD. The CDR3: CATSDLEGTTDTQYF. CDR3 coding DNA: TGTGCCACCAGTGATTTAGAGGGTACCACAGATACGCAGTATTTT.

The chain recombines TRBV6-2 or TRBV6-3 with TRBJ1-1, with D perhaps TRBD1 (6 bases). The CDR3 sequence is 15 residues long. The V gene lost 5 bases and the J gene lost 4 bases, with 17 bases spanning the gap. From germline, CDR1 is MNHEY and CDR2 SVGEGT. The CDR3 spells CASSPRGGAVTEAFF. The CDR3, as DNA: TGTGCCAGCAGTCCCAGGGGAGGGGCGGTCACTGAAGCTTTCTTT.

The rearrangement links TRBV3-1 (or the pseudogene TRBV3-2) to TRBJ2-1; the D is unclear. This CDR3 is 15 amino acids long. V lost 1 base, J lost 0 bases, and 7 bases lay in between. The V gene's germline CDR1 is LGHDT and CDR2 YNNKEL (reference sequence). The CDR3 here is CASSQVLASYNEQFF. CDR3 DNA: TGTGCCAGCAGCCAAGTGTTGGCCTCCTACAATGAGCAGTTCTTC.

The chain carries TRBV30 and TRBJ2-1, with a tentative D call TRBD2 (5 bases). The CDR3 totals 13 residues. The V gene lost 5 bases and the J gene lost 1 base, with 9 bases spanning the gap. Germline V CDR1 and CDR2: GTSNPN, SVGIG (reference sequence). CDR3 DNA: TGTGCCTGGGCCGGGGTGTCCTACAATGAGCAGTTCTTC. It encodes CAWAGVSYNEQFF.

The chain couples TRBV27 to TRBJ2-1, with a weak D call TRBD1 (5 bases). Germline V gene lookup returns CDR1 MNHEY and CDR2 SMNVEV (reference sequence). Trimming pared 3 bases from V and 6 bases from J, leaving 12 bases between. The CDR3 runs 14 residues. The CDR3 bases are TGTGCCAGCAGTTTTAACAGGTTAGGCAATGAGCAGTTCTTC. This codes for CASSFNRLGNEQFF.

This rearrangement joins TRBV27 to TRBJ2-1; TRBD2 agrees at 13 bases. V trimming: 8 bases; J trimming: 9 bases; junction bases outside the gene matches: 13. The CDR3 covers 16 residues. Germline V CDR1 and CDR2: MNHEY, SMNVEV (reference sequence). CDR3 protein: CASSSSTSGGASEQFF. Here the CDR3 DNA reads TGTGCCAGCTCCTCATCAACTAGCGGGGGGGCCTCTGAGCAGTTCTTC.

V gene TRBV30 combines with J gene TRBJ1-2; 7 bases match TRBD1. The trim removed 1 base at V and 7 bases at J, leaving 3 bases unmatched. Germline CDR1 GTSNPN, CDR2 SVGIG (reference sequence). The CDR3 has 12 residues. The CDR3 reads CAWSAGGSGYTF. DNA for the CDR3: TGTGCCTGGAGTGCAGGGGGGTCTGGCTACACCTTC.

The chain employs TRBV4-2 and TRBJ1-4; TRBD1 matches at 8 bases. Germline CDR1 reads LGHNA; CDR2 reads YNFKEQ. The CDR3 covers 16 residues. The trim removed 4 bases at V and 8 bases at J, leaving 12 bases unmatched. The CDR3 coding sequence is TGTGCCAGCAGCCCCAGGGGGCAGGGCAGAGAGGAAAAACTGTTTTTT. Translation: CASSPRGQGREEKLFF.

This rearrangement joins TRBV4-1 to TRBJ2-3; TRBD2 might be the D (6 bases). Germline-derived CDR1 and CDR2 are MGHRA and YSYEKL. V dropped 3 bases and J dropped 4 bases, with 11 bases sitting between them. The CDR3 covers 14 residues. The CDR3 nucleotides read TGCGCCAGCAGCCAGCAGACTAGTCCAGATACGCAGTATTTT. Translated: CASSQQTSPDTQYF.

The chain carries TRBV5-6 and TRBJ2-7, with D possibly being TRBD2 (5 bases). The CDR3 extends over 13 amino acids. V was pared by 2 bases and J by 6 bases, with 12 bases between. The germline V gene has CDR1 SGHDT and CDR2 YYEEEE. CDR3 sequence: CASSLFRDTEQYF. The DNA of the CDR3 is TGTGCCAGCAGCTTATTCCGGGATACCGAGCAGTACTTC.

V usage is TRBV11-2 and J usage is TRBJ2-1; tentative D call: TRBD1 (6 bases). This CDR3 region has 17 residues. In germline, CDR1 is SGHAT, CDR2 FQNNGV. The V end lost 5 bases, the J end lost 7 bases, and 24 bases lay between the germline ends. The CDR3 nucleotides are TGTGCCAGCAGCCCGGGTGGGTTGCGACAGGATTTGAATGAGCAGTTCTTC. Translating gives CASSPGGLRQDLNEQFF.

The chain links TRBV9 to TRBJ2-6, with TRBD1 identical over 9 bases. The CDR3 has 19 residues. V shed 4 bases and J 3 bases; nucleotides not matched to a gene: 14. Per germline, CDR1 SGDLS and CDR2 YYNGEE. CDR3 amino acids: CASSPRDRAPPGGANVLTF. CDR3 bases: TGTGCCAGCAGCCCGAGGGACAGGGCCCCTCCGGGTGGGGCCAACGTCCTGACTTTC.

The chain combines TRBV6-5 with TRBJ2-1; weak D call: TRBD2 (6 bases). Germline CDR1 MNHEY, CDR2 SVGAGI. CDR3 size: 13 residues. Trimming pared 0 bases from V and 10 bases from J, leaving 10 bases between. The CDR3 bases are TGTGCCAGCAGTTACTCGGGACTCTCGGAGCAGTTCTTC. Its protein product is CASSYSGLSEQFF.

The gene calls are TRBV28 and TRBJ1-5; D gene ambiguous. This CDR3 has 18 amino acids. The V end was cut by 5 bases, the J end by 6 bases, with 26 bases between. Per the germline V gene, CDR1 is MDHEN and CDR2 is SYDVKM. The DNA for the CDR3 is TGTGCCAGCAGTCCCTTTTCGAGGGTCGACCGGTCGGGTCAGCCCCAGCATTTT. Amino acid sequence: CASSPFSRVDRSGQPQHF.

The V call is TRBV28, the J call TRBJ1-4; D gene ambiguous. The germline V and J ends were trimmed by 5 bases and 2 bases, with 9 bases remaining between them. The CDR3 extends over 14 amino acids. CDR1 is MDHEN and CDR2 is SYDVKM in the germline V gene. Here the CDR3 DNA reads TGTGCCAGCAGTCGGGGATTTACTAATGAAAAACTGTTTTTT. Amino acid sequence: CASSRGFTNEKLFF.

The genes are TRBV2 and TRBJ1-5, with TRBD1 matching over 7 bases. Looked up from germline, CDR1 is SNHLY and CDR2 is FYNNEI. Trimming at V came to 5 bases and at J to 2 bases, leaving 6 bases not matched to a gene. This CDR3 has 15 residues. The CDR3: CASSRDSGGNQPQHF. The CDR3 DNA reads TGTGCCAGCAGTAGGGACAGCGGCGGCAATCAGCCCCAGCATTTT.

The chain carries TRBV11-2 and TRBJ2-1; 7 positions agree with TRBD2. J lost 12 bases, V lost 4 bases, and 27 bases had no gene match. The CDR3 consists of 19 residues. The V gene's germline CDR1 is SGHAT and CDR2 FQNNGV. The CDR3 DNA reads TGTGCCAGCAGCTCCCAACCGGGACTATATTCCCTCAAACGAATTGGGCAGTTCTTC. Translation gives CASSSQPGLYSLKRIGQFF.